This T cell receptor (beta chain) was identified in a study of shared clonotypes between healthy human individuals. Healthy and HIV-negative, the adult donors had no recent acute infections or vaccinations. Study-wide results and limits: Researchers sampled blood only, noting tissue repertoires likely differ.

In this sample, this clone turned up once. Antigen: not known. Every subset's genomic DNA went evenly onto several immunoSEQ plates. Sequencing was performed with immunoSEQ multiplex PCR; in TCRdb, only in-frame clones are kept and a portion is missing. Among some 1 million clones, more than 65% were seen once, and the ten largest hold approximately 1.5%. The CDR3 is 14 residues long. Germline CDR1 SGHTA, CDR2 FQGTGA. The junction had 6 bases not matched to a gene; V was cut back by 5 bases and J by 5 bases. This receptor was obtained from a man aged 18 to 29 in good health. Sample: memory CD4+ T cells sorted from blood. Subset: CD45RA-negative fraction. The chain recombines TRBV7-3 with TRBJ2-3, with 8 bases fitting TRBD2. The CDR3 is CASSPGTSGDTQYF. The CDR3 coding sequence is TGTGCCAGCAGCCCCGGGACTAGTGGAGATACGCAGTATTTT.